Listed below are T cell receptor beta chains from one sample, sequenced in a study of T cells in Graves' hyperthyroidism and ophthalmopathy. One entry per CDR3 protein, called by TCRdb with MiXCR from the multiplex PCR reads. Of 480,000 or so distinct CDR3 sequences listed, approximately 48% were seen once; the top ten hold about 40%. Material: peripheral blood or thyroid tissue (not recorded which). Receptors were obtained from an adult woman with Graves' disease, either hyperthyroidism or ophthalmopathy (not recorded which). Each CDR3 is given with its conserved first and last residue. The order of the fields is D gene, clone size, J gene, V gene, CDR3 protein, CDR3 DNA. The D gene is left open where the match is weak. Clone size is stated in some rows and not others, as once, few, many or a class when expanded.

D gene: -; clone size: few; J gene: TRBJ2-2; V gene: TRBV2; CDR3 protein: CASSESGDDGELFF; CDR3 DNA: TGTGCCAGCAGTGAAAGTGGGGATGACGGGGAGCTGTTTTTT
D gene: TRBD1; clone size: many; J gene: TRBJ1-5; V gene: TRBV7-9; CDR3 protein: CASSLAGTGDRPQHF; CDR3 DNA: TGTGCCAGCAGCTTAGCGGGGACAGGCGATAGGCCCCAGCATTTT
D gene: TRBD2; clone size: -; J gene: TRBJ2-2; V gene: TRBV7-2; CDR3 protein: CASSYDPERERELFF; CDR3 DNA: TGTGCCAGCAGCTATGACCCCGAGCGGGAGCGGGAGCTGTTTTTT
D gene: TRBD2; clone size: many; J gene: TRBJ2-2; V gene: TRBV7-9; CDR3 protein: CASTLPGLAVRGELFF; CDR3 DNA: TGTGCCAGCACCCTCCCGGGACTAGCTGTTCGCGGGGAGCTGTTTTTT
D gene: -; clone size: few; J gene: TRBJ1-5; V gene: TRBV28; CDR3 protein: CASSILTDQPQHF; CDR3 DNA: TGTGCCAGCAGTATTCTGACAGATCAGCCCCAGCATTTT
D gene: -; clone size: many; J gene: TRBJ1-5; V gene: TRBV6-5; CDR3 protein: CATAQRGNQPQHF; CDR3 DNA: TGTGCCACCGCCCAGAGAGGCAATCAGCCCCAGCATTTT
D gene: -; clone size: few; J gene: TRBJ2-5; V gene: TRBV2; CDR3 protein: CASRASGGQQETQYF; CDR3 DNA: TGTGCCAGCAGAGCCTCCGGGGGCCAGCAAGAGACCCAGTACTTC
D gene: -; clone size: -; J gene: TRBJ2-7; V gene: TRBV19; CDR3 protein: CANSIRTEYEQYF; CDR3 DNA: TGTGCCAATAGTATCCGGACAGAATACGAGCAGTACTTC
D gene: TRBD1; clone size: -; J gene: TRBJ1-5; V gene: TRBV24-1; CDR3 protein: CATSDGGQVSGRQRNQPQHF; CDR3 DNA: TGTGCCACCAGTGATGGGGGACAGGTCTCGGGGAGGCAGCGCAATCAGCCCCAGCATTTT
D gene: -; clone size: -; J gene: TRBJ1-1; V gene: TRBV10-3; CDR3 protein: CAISGRPNTEAFF; CDR3 DNA: TGTGCCATCAGTGGACGGCCCAACACTGAAGCTTTCTTT
D gene: -; clone size: -; J gene: TRBJ1-2; V gene: TRBV10-3; CDR3 protein: CAISDSGRAYGYTF; CDR3 DNA: TGTGCCATCAGTGATTCGGGCAGAGCCTATGGCTACACCTTC
D gene: -; clone size: -; J gene: TRBJ1-6; V gene: TRBV7-2; CDR3 protein: CASSLTLGSYNSPLHF; CDR3 DNA: TGTGCCAGCAGCTTAACGCTGGGGTCCTATAATTCACCCCTCCACTTT
D gene: TRBD1; clone size: few; J gene: TRBJ1-5; V gene: TRBV10-3; CDR3 protein: CAISRQGEQPQHF; CDR3 DNA: TGTGCCATCAGTAGACAGGGAGAGCAGCCCCAGCATTTT
D gene: TRBD1; clone size: -; J gene: TRBJ2-5; V gene: TRBV20-1; CDR3 protein: CSARAGTGETQYF; CDR3 DNA: TGCAGTGCTAGGGCCGGGACAGGGGAGACCCAGTACTTC
D gene: -; clone size: many; J gene: TRBJ1-1; V gene: TRBV29-1; CDR3 protein: CSGERMNTEAFF; CDR3 DNA: TGCAGCGGGGAAAGGATGAACACTGAAGCTTTCTTT
D gene: -; clone size: many; J gene: TRBJ2-7; V gene: TRBV10-3; CDR3 protein: CAISGGERAYEQYF; CDR3 DNA: TGTGCCATCAGTGGGGGGGAAAGGGCCTACGAGCAGTACTTC
D gene: -; clone size: -; J gene: TRBJ1-1; V gene: TRBV29-1; CDR3 protein: CSSRPGNTEAFF; CDR3 DNA: TGCAGCAGTCGCCCCGGGAACACTGAAGCTTTCTTT